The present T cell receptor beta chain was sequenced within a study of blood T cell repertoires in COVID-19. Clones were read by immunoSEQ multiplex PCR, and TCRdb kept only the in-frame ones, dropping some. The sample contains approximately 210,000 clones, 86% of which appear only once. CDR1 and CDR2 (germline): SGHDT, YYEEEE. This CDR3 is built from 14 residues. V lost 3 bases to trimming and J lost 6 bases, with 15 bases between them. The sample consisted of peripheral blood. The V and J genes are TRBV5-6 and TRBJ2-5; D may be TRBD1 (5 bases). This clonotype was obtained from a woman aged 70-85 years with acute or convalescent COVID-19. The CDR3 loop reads CASSSDSAPKTQYF. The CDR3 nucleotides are TGTGCCAGCAGCTCAGACAGCGCCCCGAAGACCCAGTACTTC.